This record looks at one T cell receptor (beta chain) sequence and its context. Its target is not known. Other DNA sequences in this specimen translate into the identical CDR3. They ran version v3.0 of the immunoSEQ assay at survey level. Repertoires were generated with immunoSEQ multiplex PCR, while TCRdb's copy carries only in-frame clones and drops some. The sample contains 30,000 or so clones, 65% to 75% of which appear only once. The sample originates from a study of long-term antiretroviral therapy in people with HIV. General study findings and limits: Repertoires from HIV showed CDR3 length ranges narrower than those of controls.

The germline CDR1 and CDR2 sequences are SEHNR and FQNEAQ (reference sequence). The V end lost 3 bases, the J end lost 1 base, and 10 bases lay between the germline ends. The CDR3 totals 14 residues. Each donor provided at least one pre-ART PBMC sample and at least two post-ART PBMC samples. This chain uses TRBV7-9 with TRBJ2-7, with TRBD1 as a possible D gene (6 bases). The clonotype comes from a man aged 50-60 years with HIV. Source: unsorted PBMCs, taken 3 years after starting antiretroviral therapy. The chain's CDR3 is CASSFGQPSYEQYF. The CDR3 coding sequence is TGTGCCAGCAGCTTTGGACAGCCTTCCTACGAGCAGTACTTC.